These T cell receptor beta chains were read from a single sample in a study of blood T cell repertoires in COVID-19. Method: immunoSEQ multiplex PCR; TCRdb's copy keeps in-frame clones and lacks some. Of under 450,000 clones in the sample, just over 90% are singletons; the top ten hold just over 0.85%. Sample: PBMCs or T cells enriched from blood (not recorded which). The receptors originated from a woman between 35 and 50 years old who had been exposed to COVID-19. Both conserved end residues are part of each CDR3. A D gene is named only where the DNA matches it firmly. Expanded clones get a size class; other rows say once, few or many, or leave the size out.

d_gene	v_gene	abundance	j_gene	CDR3nt	CDR3aa
NA	TRBV18	NA	TRBJ2-7	TGTGCCAGCTCACCGCCTACAGGGTTGGACGTGTACGAGCAGTACTTC	CASSPPTGLDVYEQYF
NA	TRBV10-1	NA	TRBJ2-3	TGCGCCAGCTCACTCGAGAGGCGCACAGATACGCAGTATTTT	CASSLERRTDTQYF
TRBD2	TRBV5-4	once	TRBJ2-7	TGTGCCAGCAGCAGCCCTATGGAGGGGAGGGCTATCGAGCAGTACTTC	CASSSPMEGRAIEQYF
NA	TRBV14	NA	TRBJ1-3	TGTGCCAGCAGCCAAGAGGGAGGCTCTGGAAACACCATATATTTT	CASSQEGGSGNTIYF
TRBD1	TRBV4-1	NA	TRBJ1-2	TGCGCCAGCAGCCGCAGGGGGTATGGCTACACCTTC	CASSRRGYGYTF
TRBD1	TRBV18	NA	TRBJ2-1	TGTGCCAGCTCACCGGGACAGAACTACAATGAGCAGTTCTTC	CASSPGQNYNEQFF
TRBD2	TRBV30	NA	TRBJ2-1	TGTGCCTGGAGTGTATCCCGTACTAGCGGGAGAAACCCCGTCGGAAATGAGCAGTTCTTC	CAWSVSRTSGRNPVGNEQFF
NA	TRBV27	NA	TRBJ2-7	TGTGCCAGCAGTTTAGCTGGGGGCGGCCCCGAGCAGTACTTC	CASSLAGGGPEQYF
NA	TRBV24-1	NA	TRBJ1-5	TGTGCCACCAGTGACCCAAAACAGGGTCCCTATCAGCCCCAGCATTTT	CATSDPKQGPYQPQHF
NA	TRBV2	NA	TRBJ1-2	TGTGCCAGCAGTGACAGGAACTATGGCTACACCTTC	CASSDRNYGYTF
NA	TRBV19	NA	TRBJ1-1	TGTGCCAGCGGCGGAGGCACTGAAGCTTTCTTT	CASGGGTEAFF
NA	TRBV15	once	TRBJ1-3	TGTGCCACCAGCAGCAGCAGGGATAACCTCCCGAACACCATATATTTT	CATSSSRDNLPNTIYF
NA	TRBV25-1	many	TRBJ1-5	TGTGCCAGCAGTGAAGTCCGACTCTGCTCGCAGCCCCAGCATTTT	CASSEVRLCSQPQHF
TRBD1	TRBV7-9	NA	TRBJ1-2	TGTGCCAGCAGCCAAACAGGGGGAAATGGCTACACCTTC	CASSQTGGNGYTF
TRBD1	TRBV18	NA	TRBJ1-4	TGTGCCAGCTCACCAAAGTCCATCACAGGGGAGTCCTTGGAAAAACTGTTTTTT	CASSPKSITGESLEKLFF
TRBD1	TRBV5-4	NA	TRBJ2-3	TGTGCCAGCAGCTTGAAAAAACAGGGGGGCACAGATACGCAGTATTTT	CASSLKKQGGTDTQYF
NA	TRBV9	NA	TRBJ2-7	TGTGCCAGCAGCCCCCAGGGCCTCTCCTCCTACGAGCAGTACTTC	CASSPQGLSSYEQYF
NA	TRBV11-2	NA	TRBJ1-2	TGTGCCAGCAGCTTATTTACCGGGGACATACTCTATGGCTACACCTTC	CASSLFTGDILYGYTF
TRBD1	TRBV27	once	TRBJ2-2	TGTGCCAGCAGTGCCCGCCGGGACAGCTTTTACGACGCGAACACCGGGGAGCTGTTTTTT	CASSARRDSFYDANTGELFF
NA	TRBV7-3	NA	TRBJ2-3	TGTGCCAGCAGCTTGGGGGGTAATCCAGATACGCAGTATTTT	CASSLGGNPDTQYF
NA	TRBV21-1	NA	TRBJ1-5	TGTGCCAGCAGCAAGGGGCAGAGTAGCAATCAGCCCCAGCATTTT	CASSKGQSSNQPQHF
NA	TRBV5-4	NA	TRBJ1-2	TGTGCCAGCAGCTTGGCCCCTAAGGTAGGAGGAGGCTACACCTTC	CASSLAPKVGGGYTF
NA	TRBV5-4	NA	TRBJ2-7	TGTGCCAGCAGCTTCGAGGGTGGGAGGTACGAGCAGTACTTC	CASSFEGGRYEQYF
NA	TRBV2	NA	TRBJ2-5	TGTGCCAGCAGAGGGACTTTTGCCACGGAGACCCAGTACTTC	CASRGTFATETQYF
NA	TRBV30	few	TRBJ2-7	TGTGCCTGGAGTCCGTCCTACGAGCAGTACTTC	CAWSPSYEQYF
TRBD1	TRBV19	NA	TRBJ2-7	TGTGCCAGTAGAGAGAGGACAGGGGAACGGTACGAGCAGTACTTC	CASRERTGERYEQYF
TRBD1	TRBV2	NA	TRBJ1-2	TGTGCCAGCACCCGGACAGGGGGCGACTATGGCTACACCTTC	CASTRTGGDYGYTF
TRBD1	TRBV2	NA	TRBJ1-5	TGTGCCAGCAGAACCCAGGGGGCGAGCAATCAGCCCCAGCATTTT	CASRTQGASNQPQHF
TRBD1	TRBV7-8	NA	TRBJ2-7	TGTGCCAGCACCACAGGGGACACCAGTCGCGAGCAGTACTTC	CASTTGDTSREQYF